The clone carrying this T cell receptor beta chain was observed once. Original processing notes: Amplified reference gene primers provided the basis for estimating nucleated cell counts. Sequenced by immunoSEQ multiplex PCR; TCRdb stores in-frame clones only, minus some. That table is the source of V, J and clone size, and D and trimming were worked out from the DNA. The sample lists fewer than 200,000 clones, roughly 79% occurring once. This entry belongs to a study of blood T cell repertoires in COVID-19. For the study at large: Acute-phase and convalescent COVID-19 samples originated in the United States, Italy and Spain. PBMCs, B-cell-depleted T cells, or T cells provided the cDNA or gDNA that made up the material.

CDR3 length: 15 residues. The ends lost 1 base at V and 4 bases at J; junction bases unmatched: 5. Germline V gives CDR1 SEHNR, CDR2 FQNEAQ (reference sequence). Patients in Seattle were enrolled during active infection, then followed longitudinally. The sample was peripheral blood. This clonotype was sampled from a woman older than 75 with COVID-19, enrolled during active disease. V usage is TRBV7-9 and J usage is TRBJ2-7; 9 positions match TRBD2. CDR3 sequence (DNA): TGTGCCAGCAGCTTAGGTTTAGCGGGAGCGTACGAGCAGTACTTC. It specifies CASSLGLAGAYEQYF. Full variable domain (outside the CDR3, taken from reference TRBV7-9 and TRBJ2-7): DTGVSQNPRHKITKRGQNVTFRCDPISEHNRLYWYRQTLGQGPEFLTYFQNEAQLEKSRLLSDRFSAERPKGSFSTLEIQRTEQGDSAMYLCASSLGLAGAYEQYFGPGTRLTVT.